The following is a T cell receptor beta chain sequence with its context. What it binds is not known. The sample originates from a study of post-analysis software for immune sequencing data. In the study overall: Disease courses included relapsing-remitting, secondary progressive and progressive-relapsing multiple sclerosis.

Unmatched junction bases numbered 11, after V lost 2 bases and J lost 4 bases. The CDR3 loop spans 17 amino acids. Germline-derived CDR1 and CDR2 are SGHTA and FQGNSA. Carried by the TCR beta cDNA libraries were unique molecular identifiers. The yield from approximately 1 to 10 million T cells was approximately 500,000 cDNA molecules in total. One entry per CDR3 protein results from TCRdb running MiXCR on the PCR reads. The sample records hundreds of thousands of distinct CDR3 sequences, around 33% being singletons. Study findings and constraints: Roughly five TRBV segments appeared more often in patients than in controls, and TRBV5-6, TRBV5-1 and TRBV20-1 were among these. Those with multiple sclerosis, the patient group, showed significantly lower normalized Chao1 diversity than controls. The F measure placed samples prepared in the same batch into strongly shared clusters.

The chain recombines TRBV7-2 with TRBJ2-5; TRBD2 agrees at 9 bases. The sample was blood. This clonotype was sampled from a girl aged 10 to 17 with multiple sclerosis. This chain's CDR3 is CASSLRVMRGGVETQYF. CDR3 nucleotide sequence: TGTGCCAGCAGCTTAAGGGTCATGCGGGGGGGTGTAGAGACCCAGTACTTC.